One sample yielded the 11 T cell receptor beta chains listed below, sequenced in a study of beta chain features in type 1 diabetes (dated by TCRdb to 2016 to 2019). Results the study describes overall, beyond this receptor: In all four CD4+ subsets, TCRB CDR3 length was moderately but significantly shorter in type 1 diabetes patients.

Libraries came from the immunoSEQ multiplex PCR assay. All of the isolated RNA was reverse transcribed with the High Capacity cDNA Reverse Transcription Kit, so expressed TCRB transcripts were sequenced. TCRdb obtained this table from immuneACCESS and retained in-frame rearrangements with V and J assigned. These tables miss some clones; where compared with another copy, unresolved V genes account for less than half of the shortfall, and the remainder is unexplained. A total of tens of thousands of clones appear in this sample, over 40% of them only once. The ten most abundant clones make up 1.4% to 1.5% of the sample. The antigens these receptors bind are not known. Sequenced sample: Tregs from blood. This sample's cell subset or site label indicates: regulatory CD4+ T cells. The receptor source for this set is a young man with type 1 diabetes.

The chain couples TRBV2 to TRBJ2-1, with TRBD1 matching over 10 bases. V trimming: 6 bases; J trimming: 8 bases; junction bases outside the gene matches: 10. This CDR3 region has 15 residues. Germline CDR1 and CDR2: SNHLY and FYNNEI. CDR3 sequence: CASRGAGQGRHEQFF. The CDR3 nucleotides are TGTGCCAGCAGAGGGGCGGGACAGGGGAGGCATGAGCAGTTCTTC.

The CDR3 spells CASSLSGGGELFF. In DNA form, the CDR3 reads TGCGCCAGCAGCCTAAGCGGCGGCGGGGAGCTGTTTTTT. The chain uses TRBV4-3 and TRBJ2-2, with D possibly matching TRBD2 (5 bases). The CDR3 sequence is 13 residues long. Trimming took 4 bases from V and 7 from J, leaving 10 bases between them. The V gene's germline CDR1 is LGHNA and CDR2 YSLEER.

The rearrangement links TRBV5-5 to TRBJ2-7; 10 bases line up with TRBD1. Germline CDR1 SGHKS, CDR2 YYEKEE (reference sequence). V lost 1 base to trimming and J lost 5 bases; unmatched junction nucleotides: 3. The CDR3 has 14 amino acids. This chain's CDR3 is CASSLRDRGHEQYF. The DNA of the CDR3 is TGTGCCAGCAGCTTGCGGGACAGGGGCCACGAGCAGTACTTC. The variable domain in full, with the rest retrieved from reference TRBV5-5 and TRBJ2-7, is DAGVTQSPTHLIKTRGQQVTLRCSPISGHKSVSWYQQVLGQGPQFIFQYYEKEERGRGNFPDRFSARQFPNYSSELNVNALLLGDSALYLCASSLRDRGHEQYFGPGTRLTVT.

This clone showed up just a few times. The chain has TRBV9 and TRBJ2-3, with 10 bases identical to TRBD2. CDR3 length: 17 residues. J was trimmed by 3 bases and V by 0 bases; bases with no gene match: 7. Germline values: CDR1 SGDLS, CDR2 YYNGEE. CDR3 bases: TGTGCCAGCAGCGTAGGGGCTAGCGGGAGTCTGACAGATACGCAGTATTTT. It yields the protein CASSVGASGSLTDTQYF. Combining the CDR3 with reference TRBV9 and TRBJ2-3 gives the whole variable domain DSGVTQTPKHLITATGQRVTLRCSPRSGDLSVYWYQQSLDQGLQFLIQYYNGEERAKGNILERFSAQQFPDLHSELNLSSLELGDSALYFCASSVGASGSLTDTQYFGPGTRLTVL.

V and J are TRBV6-6 and TRBJ2-7; 8 bases align to TRBD1. This CDR3 has 13 amino acids. Per the germline V gene, CDR1 is MNHNY and CDR2 is SVGAGI (reference sequence). The V gene end was trimmed by 6 bases and the J gene end by 10 bases; junction bases not matched to a gene: 11. CDR3 amino acids: CASSLGTGGVQYF. CDR3 in DNA: TGTGCCAGCAGCCTCGGGACAGGAGGTGTTCAGTACTTC.

The rearrangement joins TRBV6-6 to TRBJ2-1, with TRBD2 matching over 7 bases. With 0 bases clipped from V and 2 bases from J, the junction kept 1 base outside the gene matches. The CDR3 spans 15 residues. The germline V gene has CDR1 MNHNY and CDR2 SVGAGI (reference sequence). CDR3 bases: TGTGCCAGCAGTTACTCAAGCGGGGCCTACAATGAGCAGTTCTTC. Translation: CASSYSSGAYNEQFF.

This chain uses TRBV7-2 with TRBJ2-1; tentatively, D is TRBD2 (5 bases). The CDR3 contains 12 residues. Trimming cost V 4 bases and J 15 bases, with 16 bases left between them. CDR1 is SGHTA, CDR2 FQGNSA, per germline. CDR3: CASSSTGNHRFF. DNA for the CDR3: TGTGCCAGCAGCTCCACCGGGAACCATCGGTTCTTC.

The J gene is TRBJ2-7, the V gene TRBV5-1; a possible D gene is TRBD1 (6 bases). The length of the CDR3 is 15 residues. Trimming took off 4 bases at V and 5 bases at J, with 19 bases between the two ends. Germline V lookup: CDR1 SGHRS, CDR2 YFSETQ. The DNA of the CDR3 is TGCGCCAGCAGCCGTCTCCCGGCAGGGGACAACGAGCAGTACTTC. Its translation is CASSRLPAGDNEQYF.

This clone has just a few counts. The rearrangement joins TRBV11-2 to TRBJ2-7, with 8 bases fitting TRBD1. The CDR3 contains 15 residues. The trim removed 4 bases at V and 4 bases at J, leaving 9 bases unmatched. The germline gives CDR1 SGHAT, CDR2 FQNNGV. The CDR3 here is CASSSLDRGTYEQYF. The CDR3 bases are TGTGCCAGCAGCTCGTTAGACAGGGGAACTTACGAGCAGTACTTC.

The chain has TRBV7-9 and TRBJ1-4, with 8 bases lining up with TRBD1. Germline V CDR1 and CDR2: SEHNR, FQNEAQ (reference sequence). This CDR3 is 15 amino acids long. V lost 5 bases and J lost 3; bases outside the gene matches: 5. The CDR3 DNA follows: TGTGCCAGCAGCACCGGACAGGGTTCTAATGAAAAACTGTTTTTT. It yields the protein CASSTGQGSNEKLFF.

V is TRBV2 and J is TRBJ2-1; maybe TRBD1 (6 bases). The germline V gene has CDR1 SNHLY and CDR2 FYNNEI. CDR3 size: 12 residues. V gave up 6 bases and J gave up 12 bases, with 15 bases separating them. The CDR3 sequence: CASSRDTQTQFF. CDR3 in DNA: TGTGCCAGCAGCCGGGACACCCAAACGCAGTTCTTC.